These 2 T cell receptor beta chains share one sample of origin, sequenced in a study of blood T cell repertoires in COVID-19. The repertoire was sequenced with immunoSEQ multiplex PCR; TCRdb's copy has only in-frame clones and lacks some. The data show about 52,000 clones, roughly nine tenths seen once. The sample was peripheral blood. The source of these receptors is a man older than 75 with active or convalescent COVID-19.

This clone was observed a single time. J is TRBJ1-2 and V is TRBV19, with 7 bases matching TRBD1. The junction had 4 bases not matched to a gene; V was cut back by 5 bases and J by 4 bases. CDR3 length: 13 amino acids. Germline lookup yields CDR1 LNHDA and CDR2 SQIVND (reference sequence). The CDR3 region is CASSPGTVYGYTF. CDR3 nucleotides: TGTGCCAGTAGTCCCGGGACAGTCTATGGCTACACCTTC.

The chain uses TRBV6-5 and TRBJ1-1; perhaps TRBD1 as D (5 bases). The CDR3 sequence is 16 residues long. Germline V gives CDR1 MNHEY, CDR2 SVGAGI. The V end lost 4 bases, the J end lost 0 bases, and 15 bases lay between the germline ends. In DNA, the CDR3 is TGTGCCAGCAGTTTTAGGAAGGGACTAATGAACACTGAAGCTTTCTTT. Protein product: CASSFRKGLMNTEAFF.